Each of the 18 T cell receptor beta chains below was sequenced from the same sample in a study of blood T cell repertoires in COVID-19. Sequenced by immunoSEQ multiplex PCR; TCRdb stores in-frame clones only, minus some. The sample holds more than 13,000 clones, approximately 91% seen once. Source material: peripheral blood. The receptor set was obtained from a woman aged 65 to 85 in a cohort sampled during active or convalescent COVID-19.

The chain has TRBV7-2 and TRBJ1-6; 7 nucleotides match TRBD1. CDR1 and CDR2 from the germline V gene are SGHTA and FQGNSA. Germline trimming cut 5 bases from V and 9 bases from J; bases unmatched to any gene: 10. The CDR3 has 15 residues. The DNA of the CDR3 is TGTGCCAGCAGCCTCCCCGGGACAGTATCTTCACCCCTCCACTTT. This encodes CASSLPGTVSSPLHF.

This clone came up a few times. J is TRBJ2-3 and V is TRBV7-3; 9 nucleotides line up with TRBD1. V dropped 5 bases and J dropped 6; count of bases not matched to a gene: 12. The CDR3 loop spans 16 amino acids. Germline CDR1 SGHTA, CDR2 FQGTGA. The CDR3 DNA sequence: TGTGCCAGCAGCCCCGGGACAGGGCTGATCAAGGATACGCAGTATTTT. This translates into CASSPGTGLIKDTQYF.

This sequence joins TRBV7-2 and TRBJ1-2; 10 bases map to TRBD1. CDR3 length: 16 amino acids. From germline, CDR1 is SGHTA and CDR2 FQGNSA. Trimming at V came to 0 bases and at J to 4 bases, leaving 5 bases not matched to a gene. The DNA for the CDR3 is TGTGCCAGCAGCTTAGCCGCCGGGACAGGGGTCTATGGCTACACCTTC. It specifies CASSLAAGTGVYGYTF.

This rearrangement joins TRBV30 to TRBJ2-5, with 7 bases fitting TRBD2. This CDR3 region has 15 residues. CDR1 is GTSNPN, CDR2 SVGIG, per germline (reference sequence). Trimming at V came to 3 bases and at J to 7 bases, leaving 14 bases not matched to a gene. The DNA of the CDR3 is TGTGCCTGGAGCAACCAGGGACTAACTCTCGGGACCCAGTACTTC. This translates into CAWSNQGLTLGTQYF. Together with reference TRBV30 and TRBJ2-5, the CDR3 gives the full variable domain: SQTIHQWPATLVQPVGSPLSLECTVEGTSNPNLYWYRQAAGRGLQLLFYSVGIGQISSEVPQNLSASRPQDRQFILSSKKLLLSDSGFYLCAWSNQGLTLGTQYFGPGTRLLVL.

The V and J genes are TRBV29-1 and TRBJ1-2, with D perhaps matching TRBD1 (6 bases). The length of the CDR3 is 12 residues. CDR1 and CDR2 (germline): SQVTM, ANQGSEA. Trimming shortened V by 5 bases and J by 7 bases, and 14 bases separated the two germline ends. The CDR3: CSVSPTGSGYTF. The CDR3 DNA sequence: TGCAGCGTTTCCCCGACAGGCAGTGGCTACACCTTC.

The chain joins TRBV12-3 or TRBV12-4 to TRBJ2-3; D gene uncertain. Between the trimmed V and J ends, which lost 7 bases and 1 base, there was a span of 6 bases. The CDR3 covers 12 residues. The CDR3, as DNA: TGTGCCAGCACTCGGGGCACAGATACGCAGTATTTT. This gives the protein CASTRGTDTQYF.

CDR3 protein: CASRTGTGVSPLHF. CDR3 coding DNA: TGTGCCAGCAGGACCGGGACAGGGGTTTCACCCCTCCACTTT. The rearrangement links TRBV27 to TRBJ1-6, with TRBD1 identical over 10 bases. The V gene's germline CDR1 is MNHEY and CDR2 SMNVEV (reference sequence). The V and J ends lost 6 bases and 9 bases, in that order; junction bases with no gene match: 5. The CDR3 totals 14 residues.

The V call is TRBV27, the J call TRBJ2-3; 11 bases are shared with TRBD2. The CDR3 consists of 15 residues. Per germline, CDR1 MNHEY and CDR2 SMNVEV (reference sequence). V gave up 6 bases and J gave up 5 bases; unmatched junction bases: 7. The CDR3 reads CASRYLAGGLDTQYF. The CDR3 DNA is TGTGCCAGCAGATACTTAGCGGGGGGGCTAGATACGCAGTATTTT.

The chain employs TRBV19 and TRBJ1-4; D is perhaps TRBD1 (5 bases). CDR1 is LNHDA and CDR2 is SQIVND in the germline V gene (reference sequence). V lost 3 bases and J lost 12, with 11 bases in between. The CDR3 is 12 residues long. CDR3 in DNA: TGTGCCAGTAGTATGAACAGGAGACAACTGTTTTTT. Its protein product is CASSMNRRQLFF.

This chain joins TRBV7-2 and TRBJ1-1; 7 bases are shared with TRBD1. CDR1 is SGHTA and CDR2 is FQGNSA in the germline V gene. The CDR3 loop spans 15 amino acids. Germline trimming cut 5 bases from V and 5 bases from J; bases unmatched to any gene: 11. This CDR3 reads CASSLGTVTRTEAFF. CDR3 in DNA: TGTGCCAGCAGCCTTGGGACAGTTACTAGAACTGAAGCTTTCTTT.

The J gene is TRBJ2-3, the V gene TRBV6-5; perhaps TRBD1 as D (5 bases). The CDR3 is 13 residues long. Germline CDR1 MNHEY, CDR2 SVGAGI. With 0 bases removed from V and 6 bases from J, the gap between germline ends came to 7 bases. CDR3 sequence (DNA): TGTGCCAGCAGTTACTCTTGGGGCGATACGCAGTATTTT. Translating gives CASSYSWGDTQYF.

The chain is built from TRBV5-4 and TRBJ2-5, with D hard to call. CDR1 is SGHNT, CDR2 YYREEE, per germline (reference sequence). The CDR3 runs 13 residues. Trimming removed 0 bases from V and 5 bases from J, with 8 bases in between. The CDR3 sequence: CASSLEPQETQYF. The CDR3 nucleotides are TGTGCCAGCAGCTTGGAACCCCAGGAGACCCAGTACTTC. Looking up the rest from reference TRBV5-4 and TRBJ2-5 gives the full variable domain: ETGVTQSPTHLIKTRGQQVTLRCSSQSGHNTVSWYQQALGQGPQFIFQYYREEENGRGNFPPRFSGLQFPNYSSELNVNALELDDSALYLCASSLEPQETQYFGPGTRLLVL.

The gene calls are TRBV28 and TRBJ2-7; tentatively, D is TRBD2 (5 bases). The germline V gene encodes CDR1 MDHEN and CDR2 SYDVKM. The CDR3 is 12 amino acids. Trimming took 5 bases from V and 7 from J, leaving 12 bases between them. DNA of the CDR3: TGTGCCAGCAGTACCGCGGGTGAAGAGCAGTACTTC. The encoded protein is CASSTAGEEQYF.

This clone was recorded once. The chain couples TRBV19 to TRBJ1-1; possible D gene TRBD1, 6 bases. V lost 3 bases, J lost 0 bases, and 11 bases lay in between. CDR3 length equals 15 residues. The germline V gene encodes CDR1 LNHDA and CDR2 SQIVND (reference sequence). The CDR3 loop reads CASSIQGHMNTEAFF. The CDR3 DNA is TGTGCCAGTAGTATCCAGGGGCACATGAACACTGAAGCTTTCTTT. The whole variable domain, filled in from reference TRBV19 and TRBJ1-1, reads DGGITQSPKYLFRKEGQNVTLSCEQNLNHDAMYWYRQDPGQGLRLIYYSQIVNDFQKGDIAEGYSVSREKKESFPLTVTSAQKNPTAFYLCASSIQGHMNTEAFFGQGTRLTVV.

The genes are TRBV30 and TRBJ2-7; TRBD2 might be the D (5 bases). This CDR3 is 12 amino acids long. Germline V CDR1 and CDR2: GTSNPN, SVGIG (reference sequence). Trimming shortened V by 1 base and J by 7 bases, and 11 bases separated the two germline ends. The CDR3 protein is CAWSADGGEQYF. CDR3 nucleotides: TGTGCCTGGAGTGCCGACGGCGGGGAGCAGTACTTC.

The chain has TRBV7-2 and TRBJ2-2; TRBD2 might be the D (7 bases). The CDR3 is 17 residues long. V gave up 8 bases and J gave up 4 bases, with 23 bases separating them. CDR1 and CDR2 (germline): SGHTA, FQGNSA. The CDR3: CASRQGGVGGLTGELFF. The CDR3 nucleotides read TGTGCCAGCCGCCAGGGTGGGGTCGGGGGGCTCACCGGGGAGCTGTTTTTT.

The gene calls are TRBV5-4 and TRBJ2-5; 10 bases are shared with TRBD2. The CDR3 has 18 residues. Germline values: CDR1 SGHNT, CDR2 YYREEE (reference sequence). Trimming cost V 2 bases and J 2 bases; bases outside gene matches: 12. CDR3 residues: CASSFFALSGGGQETQYF. In DNA, the CDR3 is TGTGCCAGCAGCTTTTTCGCCCTCAGCGGGGGGGGGCAAGAGACCCAGTACTTC.

This chain links TRBV5-1 with TRBJ1-3; D is uncertain. Germline V gene data show CDR1 as SGHRS and CDR2 as YFSETQ. This CDR3 has 15 residues. V dropped 5 bases and J dropped 0 bases, with 12 bases sitting between them. This CDR3 is CASRERTDSGNTIYF. The CDR3 bases are TGCGCCAGCAGGGAAAGAACAGACTCTGGAAACACCATATATTTT.